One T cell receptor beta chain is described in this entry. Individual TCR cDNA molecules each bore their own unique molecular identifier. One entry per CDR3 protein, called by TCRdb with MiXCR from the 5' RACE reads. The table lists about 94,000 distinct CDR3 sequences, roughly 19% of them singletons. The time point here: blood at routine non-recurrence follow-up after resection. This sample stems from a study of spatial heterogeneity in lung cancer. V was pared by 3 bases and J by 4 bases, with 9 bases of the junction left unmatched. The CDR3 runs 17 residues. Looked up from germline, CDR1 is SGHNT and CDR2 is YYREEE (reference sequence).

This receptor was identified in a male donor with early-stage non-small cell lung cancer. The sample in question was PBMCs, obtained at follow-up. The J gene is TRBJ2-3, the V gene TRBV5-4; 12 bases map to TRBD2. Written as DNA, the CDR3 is TGTGCCAGCAGCTCAAAGACTAGCGGGAGACGGGCAGATACGCAGTATTTT. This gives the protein CASSSKTSGRRADTQYF. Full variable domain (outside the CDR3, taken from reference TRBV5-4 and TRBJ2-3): ETGVTQSPTHLIKTRGQQVTLRCSSQSGHNTVSWYQQALGQGPQFIFQYYREEENGRGNFPPRFSGLQFPNYSSELNVNALELDDSALYLCASSSKTSGRRADTQYFGPGTRLTVL.